The 21 T cell receptor beta chains below come from one sample, sequenced in a study of beta chain features in type 1 diabetes. The isolated RNA, all of it, was reverse transcribed, so expressed TCRB transcripts were what got sequenced. Generated by immunoSEQ multiplex PCR, the TCRdb table keeps only in-frame clones and is missing some. The sample contains some 19,000 clones, about 50% of which appear only once. Sequencing was performed on stem cell memory CD4+ T cells from blood. These receptor sequences come from a young man in good health.

The V gene is TRBV7-2, the J gene TRBJ1-5; 9 bases line up with TRBD1. Germline V gene data show CDR1 as SGHTA and CDR2 as FQGNSA. V shed 5 bases, J shed 5 bases, and the junction held 10 bases outside the gene matches. The CDR3 has 16 residues. The CDR3 coding sequence is TGTGCCAGCAGCCCTACAGGGACAGGGAAGTATCAGCCCCAGCATTTT. This gives the protein CASSPTGTGKYQPQHF.

This clone was seen a few times. The genes are TRBV6-5 and TRBJ2-5, with 8 bases identical to TRBD2. The J segment lost 5 bases and the V segment lost 2 bases, leaving 7 bases of the junction unmatched. This CDR3 has 15 amino acids. Germline CDR1 and CDR2: MNHEY and SVGAGI. The CDR3 DNA sequence: TGTGCCAGCAGTTACGGGGCGCAGCGGGAGGAGACCCAGTACTTC. This gives the protein CASSYGAQREETQYF.

This clone came up a few times. The DNA for the CDR3 is TGTGCCAGCAGCTTAGGGGGAGACAATGAGCAGTTCTTC. Residues: CASSLGGDNEQFF. V is TRBV11-3 and J is TRBJ2-1; D perhaps matches TRBD2 (5 bases). Germline lookup yields CDR1 SGHNT and CDR2 YENEEA. V lost 1 base and J 5 bases, leaving 6 bases between the germline ends. The CDR3 has 13 residues.

This clone showed up just once. The gene calls are TRBV2 and TRBJ2-7; 15 bases are a match to TRBD2. CDR3 size: 19 residues. Germline CDR1 and CDR2: SNHLY and FYNNEI. The trim removed 6 bases at V and 0 bases at J, leaving 12 bases unmatched. CDR3 DNA sequence: TGTGCCAGCAGAACTCTTGTCGGGACTAGCGGGAGGAGCTCCTACGAGCAGTACTTC. This codes for CASRTLVGTSGRSSYEQYF.

Only a few counts were recorded for this clone. The CDR3 is CASSLSSNYGYTF. The CDR3 nucleotides are TGTGCCAGCAGCTTATCTTCCAACTATGGCTACACCTTC. J is TRBJ1-2 and V is TRBV11-2; D remains unclear. The CDR3 is 13 amino acids. V was shortened by 2 bases and J by 2 bases, with 6 bases between the two germline ends. Germline CDR1 reads SGHAT; CDR2 reads FQNNGV. The full variable domain, in which reference TRBV11-2 and TRBJ1-2 provide the parts outside the CDR3, is EAGVAQSPRYKIIEKRQSVAFWCNPISGHATLYWYQQILGQGPKLLIQFQNNGVVDDSQLPKDRFSAERLKGVDSTLKIQPAKLEDSAVYLCASSLSSNYGYTFGSGTRLTVV.

This chain uses TRBV4-3 with TRBJ1-2, with TRBD1 identical over 7 bases. Germline CDR1 LGHNA, CDR2 YSLEER. This CDR3 has 14 residues. V was clipped by 2 bases and J by 7 bases; unmatched bases: 7. DNA for the CDR3: TGCGCCAGCAGCCAATCGACAGGGCAGGGTGGCTACACCTTC. The encoded protein is CASSQSTGQGGYTF.

A few counts support this clone. The chain employs TRBV19 and TRBJ1-4; 10 nucleotides agree with TRBD1. The CDR3 has 14 amino acids. In germline, CDR1 is LNHDA, CDR2 SQIVND (reference sequence). V lost 9 bases and J lost 7; bases outside the gene matches: 8. CDR3 in DNA: TGTGCCAGCCGCGAGACAGGGGGCAGTGAAAAACTGTTTTTT. This gives the protein CASRETGGSEKLFF.

The chain carries TRBV5-6 and TRBJ2-3, with 8 bases lining up with TRBD1. V gave up 3 bases and J gave up 5 bases; unmatched junction bases: 5. CDR1 and CDR2 from the germline V gene are SGHDT and YYEEEE. The CDR3 loop spans 14 amino acids. The CDR3 spells CASSWTGPGDTQYF. The CDR3 DNA reads TGTGCCAGCAGCTGGACAGGGCCGGGAGATACGCAGTATTTT.

The gene calls are TRBV7-9 and TRBJ2-3; no definite D call. V gave up 10 bases and J gave up 7 bases, with 9 bases separating them. In germline, CDR1 is SEHNR, CDR2 FQNEAQ (reference sequence). The CDR3 contains 10 residues. The CDR3 region is CATLGNTQYF. The CDR3 DNA follows: TGTGCCACCCTAGGAAATACGCAGTATTTT.

The chain employs TRBV28 and TRBJ1-4; maybe TRBD1 (5 bases). Germline CDR1 reads MDHEN; CDR2 reads SYDVKM. With 5 bases removed from V and 2 bases from J, the gap between germline ends came to 12 bases. This CDR3 is 15 amino acids long. CDR3 coding DNA: TGTGCCAGCAGTCCCTGGGGGGACACTAATGAAAAACTGTTTTTT. It is translated as CASSPWGDTNEKLFF.

The chain joins TRBV2 to TRBJ2-7, with 10 bases that match TRBD2. Germline V lookup: CDR1 SNHLY, CDR2 FYNNEI. The CDR3 runs 14 residues. V lost 3 bases to trimming and J lost 7 bases; unmatched junction nucleotides: 6. CDR3 sequence: CASSDLAGVGEQYF. The DNA of the CDR3 is TGTGCCAGCAGTGACCTAGCGGGAGTGGGGGAGCAGTACTTC.

This clone was observed a handful of times. This chain joins TRBV5-1 and TRBJ2-5, with D possibly being TRBD2 (7 bases). The CDR3 is 15 residues long. V lost 2 bases, J lost 3 bases, and 14 bases lay in between. Germline V gene sequence: CDR1 SGHRS, CDR2 YFSETQ. The CDR3 protein is CASSFGPGGEETQYF. As DNA, the CDR3 is TGCGCCAGCAGCTTTGGGCCGGGGGGCGAAGAGACCCAGTACTTC.

The gene calls are TRBV6-5 and TRBJ1-5; no clear D. The germline V gene encodes CDR1 MNHEY and CDR2 SVGAGI. The CDR3 is 14 amino acids. V was cut by 7 bases and J by 1 base, with 11 bases left in between. The CDR3 DNA sequence: TGTGCCAGCACCGCCGGGAACAGCAATCAGCCCCAGCATTTT. This translates into CASTAGNSNQPQHF.

The genes are TRBV30 and TRBJ2-2; 7 bases match TRBD1. The CDR3 is made up of 13 amino acids. Germline CDR1 is GTSNPN and CDR2 is SVGIG (reference sequence). The V segment lost 8 bases and the J segment 6 bases; nucleotides outside the gene matches: 9. DNA of the CDR3: TGTGCCGGAACAGGGGTCGTAGCCGGGGAGCTGTTTTTT. Encoded protein: CAGTGVVAGELFF.

This clone was picked up a small number of times. CDR3 protein: CASSVVGGDSTDTQYF. CDR3 DNA sequence: TGTGCCAGCAGCGTAGTAGGTGGAGACTCCACAGATACGCAGTATTTT. The V gene is TRBV9, the J gene TRBJ2-3; D is unresolved. V dropped 0 bases and J dropped 2 bases, with 13 bases sitting between them. Germline V CDR1 and CDR2: SGDLS, YYNGEE. The CDR3 loop spans 16 amino acids.

This chain uses TRBV10-3 with TRBJ2-5; 10 nucleotides line up with TRBD2. The germline gives CDR1 ENHRY, CDR2 SYGVKD. The CDR3 sequence is 15 residues long. With V trimmed by 2 bases and J by 9 bases, 9 bases remained unmatched. CDR3 protein: CAISETSGGVEAQYF. The CDR3 nucleotides are TGTGCCATCAGTGAGACCAGCGGGGGGGTGGAGGCCCAGTACTTC.

V and J are TRBV29-1 and TRBJ2-1; D is perhaps TRBD2 (5 bases). The V gene's germline CDR1 is SQVTM and CDR2 ANQGSEA. Trimming shortened V by 5 bases and J by 0 bases, and 8 bases separated the two germline ends. The CDR3 loop spans 13 amino acids. This chain's CDR3 is CSVTSSSYNEQFF. The CDR3 DNA is TGCAGCGTTACTAGTAGCTCCTACAATGAGCAGTTCTTC.

This sequence joins TRBV29-1 and TRBJ2-1; 7 bases are a match to TRBD2. The CDR3 is made up of 15 amino acids. V was clipped by 6 bases and J by 2 bases; unmatched bases: 10. Germline V lookup: CDR1 SQVTM, CDR2 ANQGSEA. The CDR3 sequence: CSVPRGAGPYNEQFF. The CDR3 DNA is TGCAGCGTGCCACGGGGAGCGGGGCCCTACAATGAGCAGTTCTTC.

The chain combines TRBV4-1 with TRBJ1-4; 9 nucleotides agree with TRBD1. Germline loops: CDR1 MGHRA, CDR2 YSYEKL. This CDR3 comprises 15 residues. The J segment lost 8 bases and the V segment lost 4 bases, leaving 8 bases of the junction unmatched. The CDR3 reads CASSRLGQGREKLFF. CDR3 bases: TGCGCCAGCAGCCGACTCGGACAGGGGAGAGAAAAACTGTTTTTT.

This rearrangement joins TRBV28 to TRBJ1-5; tentative D call: TRBD1 (5 bases). Between the trimmed V and J ends, which lost 2 bases and 3 bases, there was a span of 14 bases. The CDR3 sequence is 16 residues long. Per the germline V gene, CDR1 is MDHEN and CDR2 is SYDVKM. CDR3: CASSLGDSSINQPQHF. DNA for the CDR3: TGTGCCAGCAGTTTAGGTGACAGCTCAATCAATCAGCCCCAGCATTTT.

The chain joins TRBV9 to TRBJ2-5; possible D gene TRBD1, 5 bases. Germline V CDR1 and CDR2: SGDLS, YYNGEE. The CDR3 is 14 residues long. V was clipped by 3 bases and J by 0 bases, with 9 bases between them. The CDR3 DNA follows: TGTGCCAGCAGCGCGACAGCATACCAAGAGACCCAGTACTTC. This encodes CASSATAYQETQYF.